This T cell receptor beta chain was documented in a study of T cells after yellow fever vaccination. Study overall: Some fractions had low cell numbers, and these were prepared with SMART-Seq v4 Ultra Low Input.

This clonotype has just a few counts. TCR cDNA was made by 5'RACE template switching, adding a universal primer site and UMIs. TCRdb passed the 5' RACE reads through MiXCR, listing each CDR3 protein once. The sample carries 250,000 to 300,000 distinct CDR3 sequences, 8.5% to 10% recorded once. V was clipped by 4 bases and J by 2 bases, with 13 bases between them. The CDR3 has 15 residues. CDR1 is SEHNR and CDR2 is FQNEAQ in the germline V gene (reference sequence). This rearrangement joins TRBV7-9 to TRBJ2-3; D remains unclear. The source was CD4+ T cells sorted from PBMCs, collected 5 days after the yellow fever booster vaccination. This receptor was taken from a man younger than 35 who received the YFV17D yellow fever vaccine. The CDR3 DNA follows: TGTGCCAGCAGCTCCCCAATGGGAACCACAGATACGCAGTATTTT. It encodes CASSSPMGTTDTQYF. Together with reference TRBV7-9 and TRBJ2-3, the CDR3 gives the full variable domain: DTGVSQNPRHKITKRGQNVTFRCDPISEHNRLYWYRQTLGQGPEFLTYFQNEAQLEKSRLLSDRFSAERPKGSFSTLEIQRTEQGDSAMYLCASSSPMGTTDTQYFGPGTRLTVL.